This TCR beta chain is drawn from a study of T cells in localized non-small cell lung cancer. Findings of the study overall: A median of around 60 clones ranked among the top 100 in tumor appeared in adjacent lung.

The CDR3 is 16 amino acids. Germline V gives CDR1 SEHNR, CDR2 FQNEAQ (reference sequence). With 1 base removed from V and 1 base from J, the gap between germline ends came to 13 bases. Sequencing used immunoSEQ multiplex PCR; TCRdb keeps in-frame clones, though not all of them. The repertoire includes about 26,000 clones, around 85% of them detected once, and over 11% sits in the top ten. To note about this clone: The antigen is not known.

V gene TRBV7-9 combines with J gene TRBJ1-1; possible D gene TRBD1, 5 bases. The sequence was collected from a female donor aged 60 or older with stage II squamous cell lung carcinoma. This specimen was peripheral blood, taken before any cancer treatment. Written as DNA, the CDR3 is TGTGCCAGCAGCTTAGGGGCCTCGGGGGGGAACACTGAAGCTTTCTTT. This sequence encodes CASSLGASGGNTEAFF.